This T cell receptor (beta chain) was obtained from a study of control samples from healthy donors and cancer patients. Trimming stripped 7 bases from V and 7 bases from J, with 17 bases between. The CDR3 runs 13 residues. Germline values: CDR1 SGHRS, CDR2 YFSETQ. This clone was counted between two and nine times. Using immunoSEQ multiplex PCR, the repertoire was profiled, and TCRdb retains in-frame clones only, with some absent. The data contain about 120,000 clones, 87% of them seen just once; the ten biggest clones take up about 2.7%. This receptor was taken from a man aged 55 to 70 in good health. V and J are TRBV5-1 and TRBJ1-1; D uncertain. Sequenced: blood. The CDR3 is CASGKLEVGEAFF. For the CDR3, the DNA is TGCGCCAGCGGGAAACTTGAGGTGGGTGAAGCTTTCTTT.